What follows is one T cell receptor (beta chain) and its context. The sample originates from a study of blood T cell repertoires in COVID-19. From germline, CDR1 is SNHLY and CDR2 FYNNEI. This CDR3 is 13 amino acids long. V was pared by 8 bases and J by 2 bases, with 12 bases between. The repertoire was sequenced with immunoSEQ multiplex PCR; TCRdb's copy has only in-frame clones and lacks some. The repertoire holds fewer than 100,000 clones, about 82% seen once, with roughly 9.1% in the top ten. This receptor was obtained from a man in his fifties with COVID-19, enrolled during active disease. J is TRBJ1-2 and V is TRBV2; D is uncertain. Sequencing was performed on peripheral blood. CDR3 in DNA: TGTGCCAGCGCGGGAGAGGCCAACTATGGCTACACCTTC. Residues: CASAGEANYGYTF.